The 31 T cell receptor beta chains presented below share a single source sample, sequenced in a study of T-cell memory formation after mild COVID-19. TCRdb re-derived calls from the 5' RACE reads in MiXCR, one entry per CDR3 protein. The repertoire holds 400,000 to 500,000 distinct CDR3 sequences, with approximately 25% as singletons. Sequenced material: PBMCs or a T cell subset sorted from them (not recorded which). These receptors were collected from an adult woman who had mild COVID-19 (a few samples of this study predate the infection). Cell type and time point are not known.

This clonotype has just a few counts. Here the CDR3 DNA reads TGTGCCAGCAGCCTCGACCTGGGTAATTCACCCCTCCACTTT. This sequence encodes CASSLDLGNSPLHF. J is TRBJ1-6 and V is TRBV7-9, with D uncertain. Trimming took 5 bases from V and 6 from J, leaving 11 bases between them. This CDR3 has 14 amino acids. Germline loops: CDR1 SEHNR, CDR2 FQNEAQ (reference sequence).

This clonotype was seen a few times. V gene TRBV6-5 combines with J gene TRBJ1-5; weak D call: TRBD1 (6 bases). Trimming pared 4 bases from V and 10 bases from J, leaving 14 bases between. This CDR3 is built from 13 residues. In germline, CDR1 is MNHEY, CDR2 SVGAGI. For the CDR3, the DNA is TGTGCCAGCAGTTCGACCAGGACAGACCCCCAGCATTTT. Protein sequence: CASSSTRTDPQHF.

The chain has TRBV7-9 and TRBJ2-7; TRBD1 matches 7 bases. V dropped 0 bases and J dropped 2; count of bases not matched to a gene: 4. The CDR3 is 15 residues long. Per germline, CDR1 SEHNR and CDR2 FQNEAQ (reference sequence). The CDR3 here is CASSLAGQMTYEQYF. The CDR3 DNA reads as TGTGCCAGCAGCTTAGCGGGACAGATGACCTACGAGCAGTACTTC.

This chain joins TRBV2 and TRBJ2-2; D gene ambiguous. Per germline, CDR1 SNHLY and CDR2 FYNNEI. The CDR3 consists of 17 residues. Between the trimmed V and J ends, which lost 4 bases and 4 bases, there was a span of 19 bases. CDR3 amino acids: CASSADMASRVTGELFF. DNA of the CDR3: TGTGCCAGCAGTGCCGATATGGCGTCCCGTGTCACCGGGGAGCTGTTTTTT.

Only a few counts were recorded for this clonotype. The V and J genes are TRBV7-9 and TRBJ2-5; 8 bases line up with TRBD2. V shed 6 bases and J 5 bases; nucleotides not matched to a gene: 14. The CDR3 runs 16 residues. Per germline, CDR1 SEHNR and CDR2 FQNEAQ (reference sequence). CDR3 nucleotides: TGTGCCAGCAGTACTGTCCAAGCGGGAGTCGGGGAGACCCAGTACTTC. It codes for CASSTVQAGVGETQYF. The variable domain in full, completed from reference TRBV7-9 and TRBJ2-5, reads DTGVSQNPRHKITKRGQNVTFRCDPISEHNRLYWYRQTLGQGPEFLTYFQNEAQLEKSRLLSDRFSAERPKGSFSTLEIQRTEQGDSAMYLCASSTVQAGVGETQYFGPGTRLLVL.

This clonotype was counted between two and nine times. V and J are TRBV12-3 or TRBV12-4 and TRBJ1-3; weak D call: TRBD1 (5 bases). The CDR3 is 15 amino acids. The V and J ends lost 2 bases and 0 bases respectively, with 8 bases between them. CDR3 region: CASSLLTDSGNTIYF. As DNA, the CDR3 is TGTGCCAGCAGTTTACTGACAGACTCTGGAAACACCATATATTTT.

This clonotype was detected ten times or more. The J gene is TRBJ2-3, the V gene TRBV9; no clear D gene. The V end was cut by 0 bases, the J end by 1 base, with 6 bases between. The CDR3 consists of 14 residues. Per the germline V gene, CDR1 is SGDLS and CDR2 is YYNGEE. This CDR3 is CASSVAIGTDTQYF. The CDR3 coding sequence is TGTGCCAGCAGCGTAGCTATCGGCACAGATACGCAGTATTTT.

This clonotype was detected only a few times. This chain connects TRBV6-5 to TRBJ2-7; 8 bases are shared with TRBD1. The CDR3 spans 14 residues. Germline CDR1 and CDR2: MNHEY and SVGAGI. Unmatched junction bases numbered 6, after V lost 6 bases and J lost 2 bases. CDR3 DNA sequence: TGTGCCAGCAGGAAGGGACAGGACCCCTACGAGCAGTACTTC. It specifies CASRKGQDPYEQYF.

This chain connects TRBV12-3 or TRBV12-4 to TRBJ2-6; 9 bases agree with TRBD1. With V trimmed by 5 bases and J by 0 bases, 2 bases remained unmatched. CDR3 size: 16 residues. CDR3 coding DNA: TGTGCCAGCAGTCCGACAGGGGGCTCTGGGGCCAACGTCCTGACTTTC. Translated, it gives CASSPTGGSGANVLTF.

The rearrangement links TRBV29-1 to TRBJ2-7, with D maybe TRBD2 (6 bases). The ends were cut back, 6 bases at V and 6 bases at J, with 15 bases in the middle. Germline CDR1 is SQVTM and CDR2 is ANQGSEA. The CDR3 contains 12 residues. The CDR3 is CSVAPGGVEQYF. The DNA of the CDR3 is TGCAGCGTGGCCCCCGGAGGGGTCGAGCAGTACTTC.

This clonotype was recorded a few times. The V gene is TRBV7-9, the J gene TRBJ1-1; 8 bases are a match to TRBD1. V trimming: 3 bases; J trimming: 1 base; junction bases outside the gene matches: 4. Germline V gene sequence: CDR1 SEHNR, CDR2 FQNEAQ (reference sequence). The CDR3 has 15 residues. The CDR3 region has the DNA TGTGCCAGCAGCTTGAGGCAGGGGGCGAACACTGAAGCTTTCTTT. The encoded protein is CASSLRQGANTEAFF.

The chain joins TRBV21-1 to TRBJ2-7; the table calls TRBD1, which could not be checked here. TRBV21-1 is listed as a pseudogene. There are 20 residues in the CDR3. The CDR3 spells CASSTPVDRGIVPNSYEQYF. The CDR3 DNA reads as TGTGCCAGCAGCACACCCGTGGACAGGGGAATTGTGCCCAACTCCTACGAGCAGTACTTC.

This clonotype was counted only a few times. The V gene is TRBV5-1, the J gene TRBJ2-1; perhaps TRBD2 as D (5 bases). Germline V gives CDR1 SGHRS, CDR2 YFSETQ. The CDR3 has 17 amino acids. V lost 3 bases to trimming and J lost 1 base, with 17 bases between them. The CDR3 nucleotides read TGCGCCAGCAGCTCGCCAGAGGGCAGGCAATCCTACAATGAGCAGTTCTTC. It codes for CASSSPEGRQSYNEQFF.

Only a few counts were recorded for this clonotype. The genes are TRBV18 and TRBJ2-1; 7 nucleotides align to TRBD2. This CDR3 has 15 amino acids. Germline V gene data show CDR1 as KGHSH and CDR2 as LQKENI. Unmatched junction bases numbered 9, after V lost 5 bases and J lost 5 bases. The CDR3 coding sequence is TGTGCCAGCTCAGGTAAAGGGAGGGCGCACAATGAGCAGTTCTTC. Translation gives CASSGKGRAHNEQFF.

V gene TRBV5-1 combines with J gene TRBJ2-3; D gene ambiguous. Germline assignment: CDR1 SGHRS and CDR2 YFSETQ. The CDR3 is made up of 17 amino acids. The V end was cut by 4 bases, the J end by 1 base, with 19 bases between. In DNA form, the CDR3 reads TGCGCCAGCAGCCAGGATATGGTCTCGACCGGCACAGATACGCAGTATTTT. Its translation is CASSQDMVSTGTDTQYF.

This clonotype was picked up a small number of times. This chain uses TRBV4-1 with TRBJ2-2, with D possibly being TRBD2 (6 bases). V lost 0 bases to trimming and J lost 4 bases, with 9 bases between them. The CDR3 spans 15 residues. CDR1 and CDR2 (germline): MGHRA, YSYEKL. The CDR3 here is CASSQEYGSTGELFF. CDR3 sequence (DNA): TGCGCCAGCAGCCAAGAATACGGGAGCACCGGGGAGCTGTTTTTT.

This clonotype was seen at least ten times. The V call is TRBV5-5, the J call TRBJ1-2; D uncertain. CDR1 and CDR2 (germline): SGHKS, YYEKEE (reference sequence). CDR3 size: 16 residues. The V and J ends lost 1 base and 7 bases respectively, with 20 bases between them. The CDR3 DNA is TGTGCCAGCAGCTTGAAGGTCCCCGCGACACGGGGTGGCTACACCTTC. Its protein product is CASSLKVPATRGGYTF.

The V and J genes are TRBV5-1 and TRBJ2-7, with D perhaps being TRBD1 or TRBD2 (6 bases each). CDR3 length: 16 residues. Per the germline V gene, CDR1 is SGHRS and CDR2 is YFSETQ. V was shortened by 0 bases and J by 6 bases, with 19 bases between the two germline ends. CDR3: CASSLGVGSQGGEQYF. The CDR3 DNA follows: TGCGCCAGCAGCTTGGGTGTGGGATCACAGGGAGGCGAGCAGTACTTC.

This clonotype was detected only a few times. In DNA form, the CDR3 reads TGCAGTCCATATCGGGATAAGGGATCACCCCTCCACTTT. Protein: CSPYRDKGSPLHF. The V and J genes are TRBV20-1 and TRBJ1-6; D is ambiguous. V lost 8 bases and J 10 bases, leaving 18 bases between the germline ends. Looked up from germline, CDR1 is DFQATT and CDR2 is SNEGSKA (reference sequence). The CDR3 covers 13 residues.

The V call is TRBV5-1, the J call TRBJ2-5, with a tentative D call TRBD2 (6 bases). Trimming pared 0 bases from V and 7 bases from J, leaving 22 bases between. This CDR3 has 17 amino acids. From germline, CDR1 is SGHRS and CDR2 YFSETQ. CDR3 sequence: CASSLAPVGRGPGTQYF. In DNA form, the CDR3 reads TGCGCCAGCAGCTTGGCCCCCGTGGGGCGGGGTCCGGGGACCCAGTACTTC.

This clonotype has more than one count but fewer than ten. The chain links TRBV3-1 to TRBJ2-7, with 8 nucleotides matching TRBD1. V shed 4 bases and J 4 bases; nucleotides not matched to a gene: 12. The CDR3 runs 16 residues. CDR1 and CDR2 from the germline V gene are LGHDT and YNNKEL (reference sequence). In DNA, the CDR3 is TGTGCCAGCAGCCGCAAGGCCGGGACAGGAGGTTACGAGCAGTACTTC. Translating it yields CASSRKAGTGGYEQYF.

CDR3 coding DNA: TGTGCCAGCAGCGGTGGGACTTACAAAGATACGCAGTATTTT. This translates into CASSGGTYKDTQYF. V and J are TRBV9 and TRBJ2-3; tentative D call: TRBD2 (6 bases). This CDR3 is built from 14 residues. Germline CDR1 SGDLS, CDR2 YYNGEE. The germline V and J ends were trimmed by 3 bases and 5 bases, with 13 bases remaining between them.

The V call is TRBV7-2, the J call TRBJ2-2; D gene ambiguous. V was clipped by 2 bases and J by 1 base, with 5 bases between them. This CDR3 contains 14 residues. Per germline, CDR1 SGHTA and CDR2 FQGNSA. The CDR3 coding sequence is TGTGCCAGCAGCTTATTTGGGAACACCGGGGAGCTGTTTTTT. Translated, it gives CASSLFGNTGELFF.

This clonotype was observed a handful of times. The chain combines TRBV4-1 with TRBJ1-2; 11 nucleotides line up with TRBD1. CDR3 length: 16 amino acids. Germline V gene lookup returns CDR1 MGHRA and CDR2 YSYEKL. The V gene end was trimmed by 4 bases and the J gene end by 7 bases; junction bases not matched to a gene: 11. The CDR3 sequence: CASSPTPGQGVSGYTF. Written as DNA, the CDR3 is TGCGCCAGCAGCCCGACTCCGGGACAGGGGGTGTCTGGCTACACCTTC.

This clonotype was recorded a few times. This chain links TRBV30 with TRBJ1-2; D possibly corresponds to TRBD1 (5 bases). The CDR3 runs to 12 residues. The germline V and J ends were trimmed by 3 bases and 7 bases, with 12 bases remaining between them. Germline CDR1 reads GTSNPN; CDR2 reads SVGIG (reference sequence). The CDR3 DNA reads as TGTGCCTGGAGAACCCCAGGGAGTGGCTACACCTTC. Its protein product is CAWRTPGSGYTF.

This clonotype has only one observation. Sequence at one end of the junction differs from germline and may be a read error. The chain carries TRBV5-6 and TRBJ1-1; D is unclear. This CDR3 has 15 residues. Per germline, CDR1 SGHDT and CDR2 YYEEEE. The CDR3 reads CASSLYPIEINEPFF. CDR3 DNA: TGTGCCAGCAGCTTGTATCCAATCGAGATAAATGAACCTTTCTTT.

The V and J genes are TRBV7-3 and TRBJ2-1; weak D call: TRBD2 (5 bases). Looked up from germline, CDR1 is SGHTA and CDR2 is FQGTGA. V was clipped by 5 bases and J by 6 bases, with 14 bases between them. CDR3 length: 14 residues. CDR3 nucleotide sequence: TGTGCCAGCAGCATTTCCAGCGGTGGCAATGAGCAGTTCTTC. Translating gives CASSISSGGNEQFF.

This clonotype has just a few counts. CDR3 in amino acids: CASSLVQGVGWNEQFF. The CDR3 region has the DNA TGTGCCAGCAGTTTAGTACAGGGGGTTGGCTGGAATGAGCAGTTCTTC. The V and J genes are TRBV12-3 or TRBV12-4 and TRBJ2-1; 8 bases fit TRBD1. With V trimmed by 1 base and J by 7 bases, 9 bases remained unmatched. This CDR3 spans 16 amino acids.

The V and J genes are TRBV25-1 and TRBJ1-2; no clear D. CDR3 length: 14 residues. V was trimmed by 4 bases and J by 2 bases, leaving 11 bases between them. Germline values: CDR1 MGHDK, CDR2 SYGVNS. In DNA form, the CDR3 reads TGTGCCAGCAGTGTTTTCGGCGGCAACTATGGCTACACCTTC. Residues: CASSVFGGNYGYTF.

The chain couples TRBV9 to TRBJ2-5; perhaps TRBD2 as D (6 bases). V was cut by 0 bases and J by 4 bases, with 13 bases left in between. CDR3 length equals 15 residues. Germline-derived CDR1 and CDR2 are SGDLS and YYNGEE. The CDR3, as DNA: TGTGCCAGCAGCGTAGGGCCGGGGGAAGGAGAGACCCAGTACTTC. Translating it yields CASSVGPGEGETQYF.

This sequence joins TRBV5-1 and TRBJ2-6; TRBD1 aligns across 9 bases. The CDR3 totals 18 residues. Germline V gives CDR1 SGHRS, CDR2 YFSETQ. The V gene end was trimmed by 5 bases and the J gene end by 1 base; junction bases not matched to a gene: 10. The CDR3 loop reads CASRTTGTGLSGANVLTF. The CDR3 DNA is TGCGCCAGCAGAACTACCGGGACAGGGTTATCTGGGGCCAACGTCCTGACTTTC.